Shown below are 26 T cell receptor beta chains from a single sample sequenced in a study of T cell repertoires in cytomegalovirus infection. TCRdb used MiXCR to reprocess the reads, holding one entry per CDR3 protein. The sample carries over 250,000 distinct CDR3 sequences, around 20% recorded once. No cognate antigen is known for these TCRs. The sequences come from cultured PBMCs, collected from culture after CMV antigen stimulation. The receptor set was obtained from a human donor in good health (CMV status not recorded). Some clones in this sample may be carry-over from other donors' samples.

This clonotype came up a few times. V is TRBV7-3 and J is TRBJ2-5, with TRBD1 as a possible D gene (5 bases). Trimming took off 3 bases at V and 5 bases at J, with 10 bases between the two ends. Germline CDR1 SGHTA, CDR2 FQGTGA. The CDR3 runs to 13 residues. CDR3 sequence: CASSFTGSETQYF. The CDR3 region has the DNA TGTGCCAGCAGCTTTACAGGATCCGAGACCCAGTACTTC.

This clonotype appeared a few times. The V and J genes are TRBV4-1 and TRBJ2-1; 15 nucleotides line up with TRBD2. After removal of 0 bases from V and 3 bases from J, the junction contained 3 bases not matched to a gene. There are 18 residues in the CDR3. Germline assignment: CDR1 MGHRA and CDR2 YSYEKL. In DNA form, the CDR3 reads TGCGCCAGCAGCCAAGATAGGGGACTAGCGGGAGGCTACAATGAGCAGTTCTTC. Translating it yields CASSQDRGLAGGYNEQFF.

This clonotype appeared a few times. V and J are TRBV15 and TRBJ2-3; D is possibly TRBD2 (5 bases). Germline V CDR1 and CDR2: LNHNV, YYDKDF (reference sequence). This CDR3 is 18 amino acids long. Trimming took off 0 bases at V and 2 bases at J, with 18 bases between the two ends. CDR3 residues: CATSRDVSSSGFTDTQYF. CDR3 DNA: TGTGCCACCAGCAGAGATGTGAGTTCCAGCGGATTCACAGATACGCAGTATTTT.

This clonotype was recorded a few times. The rearrangement joins TRBV12-3 or TRBV12-4 to TRBJ1-5; TRBD1 agrees at 7 bases. The V segment lost 0 bases and the J segment 1 base; nucleotides outside the gene matches: 9. There are 18 residues in the CDR3. This CDR3 reads CASSLAMGGRGSNQPQHF. CDR3 sequence (DNA): TGTGCCAGCAGTTTAGCGATGGGCGGCAGGGGGAGCAATCAGCCCCAGCATTTT.

This clonotype was picked up many times. The chain joins TRBV6-6 to TRBJ1-3, with D perhaps TRBD1 (6 bases). Germline lookup yields CDR1 MNHNY and CDR2 SVGAGI (reference sequence). The CDR3 is 16 amino acids. V shed 7 bases and J shed 1 base, with 17 bases lying between them. CDR3 nucleotides: TGTGCCAGCACCGGGACATGGTTGCCGTCTGGAAACACCATATATTTT. Residues: CASTGTWLPSGNTIYF.

The V and J genes are TRBV6-5 and TRBJ1-2, with D perhaps TRBD1 (6 bases). The CDR3 contains 15 residues. With 6 bases removed from V and 2 bases from J, the gap between germline ends came to 16 bases. Germline loops: CDR1 MNHEY, CDR2 SVGAGI. The CDR3 spells CASRRTGSWNYGYTF. DNA for the CDR3: TGTGCCAGCAGACGTACAGGGTCCTGGAACTATGGCTACACCTTC.

The CDR3 spells CASSYRGLGYTF. The DNA for the CDR3 is TGTGCCAGCAGTTACAGGGGGCTGGGCTACACCTTC. The gene calls are TRBV12-3 or TRBV12-4 and TRBJ1-2, with TRBD1 matching over 9 bases. This CDR3 spans 12 amino acids. V was pared by 4 bases and J by 8 bases, with 2 bases of the junction left unmatched.

In its sample, this clonotype was seen a few times. The V and J genes are TRBV7-3 and TRBJ1-1, with 7 bases fitting TRBD1. CDR1 and CDR2 (germline): SGHTA, FQGTGA. Trimming took 4 bases from V and 0 from J; bases not matched to a gene: 2. This CDR3 has 14 residues. The CDR3 DNA reads TGTGCCAGCAGCTCGACAGGGTTGAACACTGAAGCTTTCTTT. Translated: CASSSTGLNTEAFF.

The table lists this clonotype with a few counts. CDR3 DNA: TGCGCCAGCAGCCAAGATGTGGGGGACTCTCAAAGGACCCAGTACTTC. Protein: CASSQDVGDSQRTQYF. The chain is built from TRBV4-3 and TRBJ2-5; a possible D gene is TRBD2 (6 bases). Trimming removed 0 bases from V and 7 bases from J, with 18 bases in between. This CDR3 region has 16 residues. Per the germline V gene, CDR1 is LGHNA and CDR2 is YSLEER.

The chain employs TRBV29-1 and TRBJ2-1, with TRBD2 matching 10 bases. The CDR3 is 12 residues long. J was trimmed by 8 bases and V by 2 bases; bases with no gene match: 0. CDR1 is SQVTM, CDR2 ANQGSEA, per germline. The CDR3 here is CSVELAGDEQFF. The CDR3 coding sequence is TGCAGCGTTGAACTAGCGGGAGATGAGCAGTTCTTC.

Many counts were recorded for this clonotype. The chain is built from TRBV7-2 and TRBJ1-1; 9 bases match TRBD1. Germline-derived CDR1 and CDR2 are SGHTA and FQGNSA. The V and J ends lost 5 bases and 4 bases, in that order; junction bases with no gene match: 5. This CDR3 contains 14 residues. DNA of the CDR3: TGTGCCAGCAGCGTCCGGGACAGGGTCACTGAAGCTTTCTTT. It specifies CASSVRDRVTEAFF.

This clonotype was seen repeatedly, ten times or more. The CDR3 sequence: CASSSDGVLTDTQYF. The CDR3 DNA reads TGTGCCAGCAGCTCCGATGGGGTCCTCACAGATACGCAGTATTTT. The chain joins TRBV7-2 to TRBJ2-3; D not certain. Germline V lookup: CDR1 SGHTA, CDR2 FQGNSA. The CDR3 consists of 15 residues. The V and J ends lost 4 bases and 2 bases respectively, with 13 bases between them.

At least ten counts were recorded for this clonotype. The chain uses TRBV4-1 and TRBJ2-2, with a possible D match to TRBD2 (7 bases). This CDR3 has 17 residues. From germline, CDR1 is MGHRA and CDR2 YSYEKL. The ends were cut back, 1 base at V and 2 bases at J, with 14 bases in the middle. CDR3 sequence reads: CASSQVQGGGNTGELFF. CDR3 bases: TGCGCCAGCAGCCAAGTTCAGGGAGGGGGTAACACCGGGGAGCTGTTTTTT.

This clonotype was found many times. V and J are TRBV7-2 and TRBJ2-2; 8 nucleotides align to TRBD2. Germline V lookup: CDR1 SGHTA, CDR2 FQGNSA. The ends lost 1 base at V and 7 bases at J; junction bases unmatched: 11. CDR3 length equals 17 residues. This CDR3 is CASSLGKSGRADGELFF. CDR3 sequence (DNA): TGTGCCAGCAGCTTAGGAAAGAGCGGGAGAGCGGACGGGGAGCTGTTTTTT.

This chain uses TRBV28 with TRBJ1-6, with TRBD1 matching over 9 bases. The CDR3 covers 15 residues. With V trimmed by 2 bases and J by 5 bases, 1 base remained unmatched. Germline CDR1 reads MDHEN; CDR2 reads SYDVKM. The CDR3 coding sequence is TGTGCCAGCAGTTTAAGGACAGGGGATAATTCACCCCTCCACTTT. Its protein is CASSLRTGDNSPLHF.

The chain links TRBV12-3 or TRBV12-4 to TRBJ2-5; 7 bases match TRBD2. V lost 5 bases and J lost 5; bases outside the gene matches: 8. This CDR3 spans 14 amino acids. The CDR3 protein is CASSLGLVGETQYF. DNA of the CDR3: TGTGCCAGCAGTCTTGGACTAGTGGGGGAGACCCAGTACTTC.

This rearrangement joins TRBV7-6 to TRBJ1-4; 7 bases line up with TRBD1. With 2 bases clipped from V and 4 bases from J, the junction kept 7 bases outside the gene matches. CDR3 length: 16 amino acids. CDR1 is SGHVS and CDR2 is FNYEAQ in the germline V gene. The CDR3 region is CASSLTPTGNNEKLFF. CDR3 nucleotide sequence: TGTGCCAGCAGCTTAACCCCGACAGGGAATAATGAAAAACTGTTTTTT.

The genes are TRBV6-2 or TRBV6-3 and TRBJ2-3; possibly TRBD2 for D (6 bases). Per germline, CDR1 MNHEY and CDR2 SVGEGT. The CDR3 contains 14 residues. The V gene lost 2 bases and the J gene lost 4 bases, with 10 bases spanning the gap. In DNA form, the CDR3 reads TGTGCCAGCAGTTACAGAGGAGGGCCAGATACGCAGTATTTT. This translates into CASSYRGGPDTQYF.

Regarding this clonotype: One base away lies a much larger clone, so this may be a sequencing read error. The conserved final phenylalanine or tryptophan is absent from the CDR3, which likely points to a read error. The gene calls are TRBV7-2 and TRBJ1-5; D remains unclear. Germline CDR1 is SGHTA and CDR2 is FQGNSA. This CDR3 has 13 residues. Trimming left V 1 base short and J 5 bases short, with 6 bases between. The CDR3, as DNA: TGTGCCAGCAGCTTAGAGTGGGATCAGCCCCAGCATTAT. Protein product: CASSLEWDQPQHY.

The V call is TRBV7-2, the J call TRBJ2-3, with 10 positions matching TRBD2. This CDR3 region has 16 residues. Germline-derived CDR1 and CDR2 are SGHTA and FQGNSA. Germline trimming cut 2 bases from V and 6 bases from J; bases unmatched to any gene: 8. This CDR3 reads CASSLTTSGNWDTQYF. The CDR3 DNA follows: TGTGCCAGCAGCTTAACTACTAGCGGGAACTGGGATACGCAGTATTTT.

There are many counts of this clonotype. The rearrangement joins TRBV7-2 to TRBJ2-5; D is unresolved. CDR1 is SGHTA and CDR2 is FQGNSA in the germline V gene. V lost 5 bases and J 5 bases, leaving 9 bases between the germline ends. The CDR3 sequence is 12 residues long. The CDR3 reads CASSPAAETQYF. CDR3 DNA: TGTGCCAGCAGCCCGGCCGCGGAGACCCAGTACTTC.

This rearrangement joins TRBV10-2 to TRBJ2-5; the D is unclear. Deletions cut 4 bases from V and 5 bases from J, with 14 bases between. This CDR3 region has 14 residues. CDR1 and CDR2 from the germline V gene are WSHSY and SAAADI. This CDR3 is CASSVFLGRETQYF. The CDR3 bases are TGCGCCAGCAGTGTATTCCTAGGAAGGGAGACCCAGTACTTC.

This clonotype was seen at least ten times. The chain uses TRBV6-6 and TRBJ1-2, with TRBD1 identical over 9 bases. J was trimmed by 6 bases and V by 7 bases; bases with no gene match: 3. The CDR3 has 12 amino acids. CDR1 MNHNY and CDR2 SVGAGI come from the germline V gene (reference sequence). The CDR3 sequence is CASTRDRDGYTF. In DNA, the CDR3 is TGTGCCAGCACGAGGGACAGGGATGGCTACACCTTC.

This clonotype was detected only a few times. The chain uses TRBV5-1 and TRBJ1-1; maybe TRBD1 (6 bases). This CDR3 is built from 14 residues. Germline V CDR1 and CDR2: SGHRS, YFSETQ. V was shortened by 2 bases and J by 0 bases, with 8 bases between the two germline ends. This CDR3 reads CASSFGQMNTEAFF. In DNA form, the CDR3 reads TGCGCCAGCAGCTTTGGACAGATGAACACTGAAGCTTTCTTT.

This clonotype came up a few times. This chain uses TRBV19 with TRBJ2-1, with no clear D. Trimming removed 3 bases from V and 0 bases from J, with 9 bases in between. Germline loops: CDR1 LNHDA, CDR2 SQIVND (reference sequence). There are 15 residues in the CDR3. The CDR3 DNA is TGTGCCAGTAGTATCGCCAAGTCCTCCTACAATGAGCAGTTCTTC. It codes for CASSIAKSSYNEQFF.

The chain is built from TRBV5-1 and TRBJ2-3, with 14 bases matching TRBD2. CDR1 and CDR2 from the germline V gene are SGHRS and YFSETQ. With V trimmed by 2 bases and J by 4 bases, 3 bases remained unmatched. This CDR3 is built from 16 residues. In nucleotides, the CDR3 is TGCGCCAGCAGCTTAAGACTAGCGGGAGGGGCAGATACGCAGTATTTT. This encodes CASSLRLAGGADTQYF. The full variable domain, its missing parts supplied by reference TRBV5-1 and TRBJ2-3, is KAGVTQTPRYLIKTRGQQVTLSCSPISGHRSVSWYQQTPGQGLQFLFEYFSETQRNKGNFPGRFSGRQFSNSRSEMNVSTLELGDSALYLCASSLRLAGGADTQYFGPGTRLTVL.